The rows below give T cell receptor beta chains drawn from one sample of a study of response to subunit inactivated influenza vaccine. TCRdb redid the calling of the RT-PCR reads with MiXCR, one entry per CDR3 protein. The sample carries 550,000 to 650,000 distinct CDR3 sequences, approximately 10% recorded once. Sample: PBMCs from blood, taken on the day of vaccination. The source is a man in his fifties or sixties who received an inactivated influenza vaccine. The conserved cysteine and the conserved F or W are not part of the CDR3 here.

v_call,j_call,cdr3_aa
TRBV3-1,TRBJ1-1,ASRSGTLEAF
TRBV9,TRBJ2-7,ASSAAGTGVYEQY
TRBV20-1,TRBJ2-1,SARGGTSVNEQF
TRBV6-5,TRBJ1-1,ASSYYPYTEAF
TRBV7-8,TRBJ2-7,ASSLIQRVQTSYEQY
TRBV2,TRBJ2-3,ASSRLGTTI
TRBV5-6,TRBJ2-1,ASSLLGPRQGAWDEQF
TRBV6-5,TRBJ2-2,ASSYKRGVRTGELF
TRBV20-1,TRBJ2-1,SAREPGLHNEQF
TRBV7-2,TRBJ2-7,ASSSTRAYEQY
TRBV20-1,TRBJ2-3,SAAPGLAGGHSTDTQY
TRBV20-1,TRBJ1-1,SAPPPGRANTEAF
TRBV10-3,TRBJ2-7,AISGTGRDEQY
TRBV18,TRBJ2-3,ASSNTWADTQY
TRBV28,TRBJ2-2,ASSIPTGGRGTGELF
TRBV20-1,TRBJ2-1,SAVAGGSSYNEQF
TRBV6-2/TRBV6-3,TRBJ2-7,ASSPQGDRDRQY
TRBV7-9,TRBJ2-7,ASSKGLPYWEQY
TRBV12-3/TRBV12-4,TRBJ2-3,ASSSWTTNTDTQY
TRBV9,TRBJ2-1,ASSVGGDHPYNEQF
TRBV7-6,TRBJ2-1,ASSLALVTSGIKEQF
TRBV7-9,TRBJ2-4,ASSSGTGGSRRIQY
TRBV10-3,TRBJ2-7,AISAREIGQDSYEQY
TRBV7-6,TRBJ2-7,ASRRAGSDEQY
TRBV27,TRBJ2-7,ASSLYGPTYEQY
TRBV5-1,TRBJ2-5,ASSRRPSETQY
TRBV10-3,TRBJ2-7,AISESVRGYEQY
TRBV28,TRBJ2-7,ASSPGTVLYEQY
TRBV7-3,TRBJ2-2,ASSLMGNGELF
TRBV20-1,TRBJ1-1,SARPPGGDTEAF
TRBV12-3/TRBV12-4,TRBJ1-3,ASSLTERNTIY
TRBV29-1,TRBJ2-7,SVSQGGSYEQY
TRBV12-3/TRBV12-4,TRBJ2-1,ASSLRNNEQF
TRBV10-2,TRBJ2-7,ASSVEGAGSHEQY
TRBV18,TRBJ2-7,ASSAPGTNYEQY
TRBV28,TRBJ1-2,ASRGDSVYGYT
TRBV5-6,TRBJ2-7,ASSLAALAGNVYEQY
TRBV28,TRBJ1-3,ASRQDWFSGNTIY
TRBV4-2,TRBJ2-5,ASSQELFGYQETQY
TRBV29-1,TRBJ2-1,SVAHLNLYNEQF